The 13 T cell receptor beta chains reported below all come from one sample, sequenced in a study of T cell repertoires in cytomegalovirus infection. TCRdb redid the calling of the reads with MiXCR, one entry per CDR3 protein. This table holds approximately 89,000 distinct CDR3 sequences, 24% found once. Antigens of these TCRs are unknown. Specimen: CD8+ T cells from cultured PBMCs, collected from culture after CMV antigen stimulation. The origin of the receptors is a human donor in good health (CMV status not recorded). Some clones in this sample may be carry-over from other donors' samples.

This clonotype was counted at least ten times. The J gene is TRBJ1-1, the V gene TRBV7-3, with TRBD1 as a possible D gene (5 bases). V lost 5 bases and J lost 1, with 11 bases in between. The germline gives CDR1 SGHTA, CDR2 FQGTGA. The CDR3 spans 14 residues. The DNA for the CDR3 is TGTGCCAGCAGCCCTACTCAGGGGAACACTGAAGCTTTCTTT. This sequence encodes CASSPTQGNTEAFF.

The chain recombines TRBV7-9 with TRBJ2-2; no clear D gene. This CDR3 spans 15 amino acids. The germline gives CDR1 SEHNR, CDR2 FQNEAQ (reference sequence). Deletions cut 4 bases from V and 3 bases from J, with 12 bases between. CDR3 bases: TGTGCCAGCAGCTCGTGGGCCTCGGACACCGGGGAGCTGTTTTTT. It encodes CASSSWASDTGELFF.

The chain has TRBV27 and TRBJ1-1, with D perhaps matching TRBD1 (6 bases). The CDR3 spans 13 residues. The germline V gene encodes CDR1 MNHEY and CDR2 SMNVEV (reference sequence). Trimming left V 5 bases short and J 5 bases short, with 12 bases between. The chain's CDR3 is CASSVLRGTEAFF. The DNA for the CDR3 is TGTGCCAGCAGTGTCCTCAGGGGAACTGAAGCTTTCTTT.

This clonotype was counted ten times or more. The chain combines TRBV7-4 with TRBJ2-4; a weak D match, TRBD1 (5 bases). CDR1 is SGHVT, CDR2 SQSDAQ, per germline. V was pared by 8 bases and J by 16 bases, with 12 bases between. The CDR3 runs to 9 residues. The CDR3: CASSRQGYF. DNA of the CDR3: TGTGCCAGCTCCCGCCAGGGTTACTTC. Complete variable domain (other parts from reference TRBV7-4 and TRBJ2-4): GAGVSQSPRYKVAKRGRDVALRCDSISGHVTLYWYRQTLGQGSEVLTYSQSDAQRDKSGRPSGRFSAERPERSVSTLKIQRTEQGDSAVYLCASSRQGYFGAGTRLSVL.

A few counts support this clonotype. The genes are TRBV28 and TRBJ2-7; unclear D gene. The CDR3 is made up of 14 amino acids. Germline CDR1 MDHEN, CDR2 SYDVKM. V lost 3 bases to trimming and J lost 7 bases, with 16 bases between them. The CDR3: CASSFRGAYEEQYF. In DNA form, the CDR3 reads TGTGCCAGCAGTTTCCGAGGAGCGTACGAGGAGCAGTACTTC.

This clonotype came up a few times. The chain links TRBV27 to TRBJ2-7; 10 positions agree with TRBD1. CDR3 size: 13 residues. Germline CDR1 MNHEY, CDR2 SMNVEV (reference sequence). J gave up 5 bases and V 10 bases, and 8 bases lay outside the gene matches. The DNA of the CDR3 is TGTGCCATCGGAGACAGGGGGCTCGACGAGCAGTACTTC. Amino acid sequence: CAIGDRGLDEQYF.

A remark on this clonotype: This sequence may be a read error, since a much larger clone differs from it by one base. The chain employs TRBV27 and TRBJ1-1; D perhaps matches TRBD1 (5 bases). Germline loops: CDR1 MNHEY, CDR2 SMNVEV (reference sequence). V dropped 6 bases and J dropped 1 base, with 6 bases sitting between them. The CDR3 covers 12 residues. As DNA, the CDR3 is TGTGCCAGCAGCACAGGGAACACTGAAGCTTTCTTT. Its protein product is CASSTGNTEAFF.

The chain recombines TRBV7-9 with TRBJ2-1, with D perhaps matching TRBD1 (5 bases). The V end was cut by 4 bases, the J end by 6 bases, with 10 bases between. Germline CDR1 SEHNR, CDR2 FQNEAQ (reference sequence). There are 13 residues in the CDR3. The CDR3 region has the DNA TGTGCCAGCAGCTGGAGACAGATCAATGAGCAGTTCTTC. It specifies CASSWRQINEQFF.

This clonotype has at least ten counts. The chain joins TRBV10-3 to TRBJ2-6; 8 bases map to TRBD1. This CDR3 contains 18 residues. Germline-derived CDR1 and CDR2 are ENHRY and SYGVKD. The V gene end was trimmed by 2 bases and the J gene end by 1 base; junction bases not matched to a gene: 7. CDR3: CAISEAGQGVSGANVLTF. As DNA, the CDR3 is TGTGCCATCAGTGAGGCTGGACAGGGAGTGTCTGGGGCCAACGTCCTGACTTTC.

The rearrangement joins TRBV7-2 to TRBJ2-1, with unresolved D. Per the germline V gene, CDR1 is SGHTA and CDR2 is FQGNSA. The CDR3 runs 12 residues. Deletions cut 5 bases from V and 9 bases from J, with 11 bases between. The CDR3 bases are TGTGCCAGCAGCCCAAAGGCAGCTGAGCAGTTCTTC. Translating it yields CASSPKAAEQFF.

This clonotype showed up many times. The gene calls are TRBV7-6 and TRBJ2-3; D not certain. Deletions cut 4 bases from V and 4 bases from J, with 12 bases between. The germline V gene has CDR1 SGHVS and CDR2 FNYEAQ. The CDR3 is made up of 14 amino acids. This chain's CDR3 is CASSSTARPDTQYF. The DNA of the CDR3 is TGTGCCAGCAGCTCCACCGCCAGGCCAGATACGCAGTATTTT.

This clonotype has a count of ten or more. V gene TRBV7-2 combines with J gene TRBJ1-1; D ambiguous. CDR3 length: 14 amino acids. Germline V lookup: CDR1 SGHTA, CDR2 FQGNSA. V was cut by 5 bases and J by 6 bases, with 16 bases left in between. The CDR3 DNA reads as TGTGCCAGCAGCCCCCGCGGCCTCATTTCTGAAGCTTTCTTT. Its translation: CASSPRGLISEAFF.

In the case of this clonotype: A much larger clone lies a single base off, so this may be a read error. The chain links TRBV7-2 to TRBJ2-5; 8 bases fit TRBD2. Germline values: CDR1 SGHTA, CDR2 FQGNSA. The CDR3 is 15 residues long. The CDR3 DNA follows: TGTGCCAGCAGCTTAGGGGCTAGCGGGTGGGAGAACCAGTACTTC. Translating it yields CASSLGASGWENQYF.